Described below is a single TCR beta chain sequence and its context. There is no known antigen for this receptor. One base away there is no much larger clone; base qualities are not given. From cysteine to phenylalanine, the CDR3 is 16 amino acids long. Only the CDR3 DNA stays, 48 bases, in frame from base 1. The germline V gene (reference sequence) provides CDR1 DFQATT and CDR2 SNEGSKA. V lost 1 base and J lost 1 base; the stretch between them is 17 bases long. This record belongs to a study of T-cell reconstitution after alpha-beta-depleted transplantation in children listed by TCRdb under 2016. Turning to the overall study: The study quantitatively tracked T-cell immune reconstitution after TCRalphabeta/CD19-depleted allogeneic hematopoietic cell transplantation in children using TCR repertoire profiling.

The library was obtained by PCR. Instrument on record: Illumina HiSeq 2500. TCR library preparation used molecular barcoding, with unique molecular identifiers applied to normalize quantification of the TCRbeta repertoire. TCRdb applied fastp at Q25 and MiXCR to the public reads, then kept only in-frame beta chains. Rows are unified per CDR3 protein, each entry keeping the most common DNA and genes. The sample has about 980,000 distinct CDR3 sequences on record, around 30% of them singletons. The ten largest account for approximately 30% of the sample. The treatment or condition label, as the study defines it: allogeneic hematopoietic cell transplantation with graft depleted of TCRalphabeta T cells and CD19 B cells. The transplant recipients were children given TCRalphabeta/CD19-depleted allogeneic hematopoietic cell grafts. Results and caveats for the whole study, not just this receptor: In some patients, high TCRbeta diversity at day 60 was attributed to recipient T cells and intrathymic progenitors that had survived conditioning. The frequencies of hyperexpanded clones fell over the following months, and after one year, T-cell counts and TCRbeta diversity were mostly attributed to newly produced T cells. About two months after transplant, the apparently early recovery of alphabetaT-cell counts reportedly depended on just several hundred clones that had expanded rapidly and came from non-depleted graft cells.

This sequence uses TRBV20-1 and TRBJ2-7; the D gene is perhaps TRBD2, from 5 matching bases. This TCR was recovered from a boy in the first two years of life who had a stem cell transplant for SCID, so the T cells may come from the graft donor. Source: PBMCs, mostly from graft donor cells, taken 360 days after TCRalphabeta/CD19-depleted stem cell transplant. The DNA reads TGCAGTGCTAGAGCTCGCCATTCACTAGTTTCCTACGAGCAGTACTTC. This is translated as CSARARHSLVSYEQYF.